This T cell receptor beta chain was sequenced during a study of T cell responses to AZD1222 COVID-19 vaccine. This clone was seen a single time. This CDR3 is built from 15 residues. Germline V gives CDR1 MNHEY, CDR2 SVGEGT. J was trimmed by 2 bases and V by 5 bases; bases with no gene match: 6. TCRdb's table, derived via immunoSEQ multiplex PCR, lists solely in-frame clones and lacks some. Here the sample spans 150,000 to 200,000 clones, approximately 92% being singletons. The sample was peripheral blood, taken 28 days after the second dose of the MenACWY control vaccine. This rearrangement joins TRBV6-2 or TRBV6-3 to TRBJ1-5; TRBD1 matches 7 bases. This TCR was recovered from an adult who received the MenACWY meningococcal vaccine as a control. CDR3 sequence reads: CASSTTGVGNQPQHF. The CDR3 DNA follows: TGTGCCAGCAGTACCACAGGGGTCGGCAATCAGCCCCAGCATTTT.